The 27 T cell receptor beta chains below all came from one sample that was sequenced in a study of blood T cell repertoires in COVID-19. Using immunoSEQ multiplex PCR, the repertoire was profiled, and TCRdb retains in-frame clones only, with some absent. The sample consists of about 140,000 clones, roughly nine tenths of them appearing once. Material: peripheral blood. The receptors were gathered from a human donor in a cohort sampled during active COVID-19.

This chain's CDR3 is CASSFGLGDTEAFF. CDR3 in DNA: TGTGCCAGCAGCTTTGGTCTGGGCGACACTGAAGCTTTCTTT. The V call is TRBV5-6, the J call TRBJ1-1; D gene ambiguous. This CDR3 region has 14 residues. Trimming took off 2 bases at V and 3 bases at J, with 11 bases between the two ends. Looked up from germline, CDR1 is SGHDT and CDR2 is YYEEEE.

The chain employs TRBV2 and TRBJ2-2, with D possibly matching TRBD1 (5 bases). The CDR3 contains 15 residues. Deletions cut 6 bases from V and 4 bases from J, with 15 bases between. In germline, CDR1 is SNHLY, CDR2 FYNNEI. The CDR3 sequence: CASSGDRNLTGELFF. The CDR3 DNA follows: TGTGCCAGCAGCGGCGACAGAAACCTCACCGGGGAGCTGTTTTTT.

The rearrangement uses TRBV5-1 and TRBJ2-7; 7 nucleotides match TRBD1. Germline V gene lookup returns CDR1 SGHRS and CDR2 YFSETQ. V was pared by 4 bases and J by 3 bases, with 10 bases of the junction left unmatched. This CDR3 region has 15 residues. This CDR3 is CASSPSTGIVYEQYF. The CDR3, as DNA: TGCGCCAGCAGCCCCTCGACAGGGATTGTCTACGAGCAGTACTTC.

The chain uses TRBV5-1 and TRBJ1-4; D is possibly TRBD1 (6 bases). Germline V lookup: CDR1 SGHRS, CDR2 YFSETQ. The length of the CDR3 is 14 residues. V lost 3 bases and J 4 bases, leaving 10 bases between the germline ends. In nucleotides, the CDR3 is TGCGCCAGCAGCTCCCAGGGGTATAATGAAAAACTGTTTTTT. Its translation is CASSSQGYNEKLFF.

The chain carries TRBV5-1 and TRBJ1-5; TRBD1 might be the D (6 bases). Germline CDR1 and CDR2: SGHRS and YFSETQ. V lost 0 bases, J lost 4 bases, and 14 bases lay in between. The CDR3 sequence is 16 residues long. CDR3: CASSLAPGAENQPQHF. The CDR3 coding sequence is TGCGCCAGCAGCTTGGCCCCAGGGGCGGAAAATCAGCCCCAGCATTTT.

This clone is a singleton in its sample. V gene TRBV5-1 combines with J gene TRBJ2-5; TRBD1 matches at 8 bases. CDR1 is SGHRS and CDR2 is YFSETQ in the germline V gene. After removal of 5 bases from V and 3 bases from J, the junction contained 12 bases not matched to a gene. The CDR3 runs 16 residues. The CDR3 region is CASRNRAGGGEETQYF. CDR3 bases: TGCGCCAGCAGGAACCGAGCAGGGGGCGGCGAAGAGACCCAGTACTTC. The full variable domain, completed using reference TRBV5-1 and TRBJ2-5, is KAGVTQTPRYLIKTRGQQVTLSCSPISGHRSVSWYQQTPGQGLQFLFEYFSETQRNKGNFPGRFSGRQFSNSRSEMNVSTLELGDSALYLCASRNRAGGGEETQYFGPGTRLLVL.

This clone has only one observation. V is TRBV27 and J is TRBJ1-6; D remains ambiguous. Germline lookup yields CDR1 MNHEY and CDR2 SMNVEV (reference sequence). The CDR3 runs to 13 residues. The germline V and J ends were trimmed by 3 bases and 9 bases, with 9 bases remaining between them. The CDR3 protein is CASSLSSGSPLHF. The DNA for the CDR3 is TGTGCCAGCAGTTTGTCTTCGGGTTCACCCCTCCACTTT.

For this clone: A read error may produce the germline difference seen at one junction end. Other DNA sequences from this sample encode an identical CDR3 as well. The genes are TRBV5-1 and TRBJ2-7, with D perhaps matching TRBD1 (5 bases). The germline gives CDR1 SGHRS, CDR2 YFSETQ. The CDR3 is 14 amino acids. The CDR3 is CASSSTGISYEQYF. The CDR3 region has the DNA TGCGCCAGTAGCTCCACAGGTATCTCCTACGAGCAGTACTTC.

The J gene is TRBJ1-6, the V gene TRBV19, with 9 bases fitting TRBD1. The ends lost 4 bases at V and 4 bases at J; junction bases unmatched: 2. Germline V lookup: CDR1 LNHDA, CDR2 SQIVND (reference sequence). The length of the CDR3 is 15 residues. CDR3 DNA sequence: TGTGCCAGTAGTAGGACAGGGGTTTATAATTCACCCCTCCACTTT. Its translation is CASSRTGVYNSPLHF.

The V call is TRBV11-2, the J call TRBJ1-3; D uncertain. With 1 base removed from V and 2 bases from J, the gap between germline ends came to 15 bases. The CDR3 totals 17 residues. Germline V gene sequence: CDR1 SGHAT, CDR2 FQNNGV. The CDR3 protein is CASSLVTGGGTGNTIYF. The CDR3 nucleotides read TGTGCCAGCAGCTTAGTCACCGGAGGAGGGACTGGAAACACCATATATTTT.

The J gene is TRBJ2-5, the V gene TRBV9, with unresolved D. This CDR3 has 14 residues. Trimming took 3 bases from V and 5 from J, leaving 14 bases between them. CDR1 and CDR2 (germline): SGDLS, YYNGEE. The CDR3 sequence: CASSALPSRETQYF. DNA for the CDR3: TGTGCCAGCAGCGCCCTACCTAGTAGGGAGACCCAGTACTTC.

The rearrangement joins TRBV2 to TRBJ1-5, with TRBD1 identical over 7 bases. The CDR3 consists of 14 residues. Germline trimming cut 6 bases from V and 4 bases from J; bases unmatched to any gene: 6. The V gene's germline CDR1 is SNHLY and CDR2 FYNNEI. The CDR3 sequence: CASRQTGTNQPQHF. In nucleotides, the CDR3 is TGTGCCAGCAGACAGACAGGGACGAATCAGCCCCAGCATTTT.

This sequence joins TRBV6-5 and TRBJ2-1, with 7 bases aligning to TRBD1. Germline V gene lookup returns CDR1 MNHEY and CDR2 SVGAGI. V was pared by 7 bases and J by 3 bases, with 9 bases of the junction left unmatched. The CDR3 runs 15 residues. CDR3 nucleotides: TGTGCCAGCATGAGGAAAGGGGGCTTCTACAATGAGCAGTTCTTC. Translating it yields CASMRKGGFYNEQFF.

The chain is built from TRBV6-2 or TRBV6-3 and TRBJ2-5; 15 bases match TRBD2. In germline, CDR1 is MNHEY, CDR2 SVGEGT. This CDR3 has 21 amino acids. Trimming removed 0 bases from V and 5 bases from J; junction bases left unmatched: 16. The CDR3 region has the DNA TGTGCCAGCAGTTACTCGATCACCGGGACTAGCGGGGGGTCCAACAGGGAGACCCAGTACTTC. It yields the protein CASSYSITGTSGGSNRETQYF.

V gene TRBV11-2 combines with J gene TRBJ1-3; tentative D call: TRBD1 (6 bases). Germline V CDR1 and CDR2: SGHAT, FQNNGV. This CDR3 spans 18 amino acids. The V end lost 0 bases, the J end lost 0 bases, and 15 bases lay between the germline ends. The CDR3 loop is CASSLDFRGQLSGNTIYF. The CDR3 coding sequence is TGTGCCAGCAGCTTAGACTTCAGGGGCCAACTCTCTGGAAACACCATATATTTT.

The CDR3 sequence is CATQKRQHGTQYF. The CDR3 nucleotides are TGTGCCACCCAAAAACGACAACATGGGACGCAGTATTTT. The chain couples TRBV19 to TRBJ2-3; no clear D gene. V gave up 10 bases and J gave up 9 bases, with 20 bases separating them. The CDR3 has 13 amino acids. Germline lookup yields CDR1 LNHDA and CDR2 SQIVND (reference sequence). The full variable domain, with the rest looked up from reference TRBV19 and TRBJ2-3, is DGGITQSPKYLFRKEGQNVTLSCEQNLNHDAMYWYRQDPGQGLRLIYYSQIVNDFQKGDIAEGYSVSREKKESFPLTVTSAQKNPTAFYLCATQKRQHGTQYFGPGTRLTVL.

The rearrangement joins TRBV3-1 (or the pseudogene TRBV3-2) to TRBJ2-3; D unclear. The CDR3 loop spans 15 amino acids. V lost 0 bases and J lost 1, with 8 bases in between. Looked up from germline, CDR1 is LGHDT and CDR2 is YNNKEL (reference sequence). In nucleotides, the CDR3 is TGTGCCAGCAGCCAAGAGGCAGTCGGCACAGATACGCAGTATTTT. It codes for CASSQEAVGTDTQYF.

The chain is built from TRBV7-9 and TRBJ1-2; 7 bases are shared with TRBD1. Germline values: CDR1 SEHNR, CDR2 FQNEAQ (reference sequence). V lost 5 bases to trimming and J lost 4 bases; unmatched junction nucleotides: 1. This CDR3 has 12 residues. CDR3 in DNA: TGTGCCAGCAGCCCAGGGGGCTATGGCTACACCTTC. It translates to CASSPGGYGYTF.

CDR3 region: CASSQQGLNTEAFF. DNA for the CDR3: TGTGCCAGCAGTCAGCAGGGGTTGAACACTGAAGCTTTCTTT. The rearrangement uses TRBV6-5 and TRBJ1-1; maybe TRBD1 (6 bases). There are 14 residues in the CDR3. Per germline, CDR1 MNHEY and CDR2 SVGAGI. The ends were cut back, 5 bases at V and 0 bases at J, with 10 bases in the middle.

This clone has a single count. The chain combines TRBV27 with TRBJ2-3, with 9 bases identical to TRBD1. Germline V gene data show CDR1 as MNHEY and CDR2 as SMNVEV (reference sequence). This CDR3 is built from 13 residues. With 6 bases clipped from V and 4 bases from J, the junction kept 2 bases outside the gene matches. DNA for the CDR3: TGTGCCAGCAGCCGGACAGGGGCAGATACGCAGTATTTT. Amino acid sequence: CASSRTGADTQYF.

V and J are TRBV7-8 and TRBJ2-5, with D possibly matching TRBD1 (6 bases). CDR1 and CDR2 (germline): SGHVS, FQNEAQ. V lost 5 bases, J lost 7 bases, and 14 bases lay in between. The CDR3 consists of 13 residues. DNA of the CDR3: TGTGCCAGCAGCGCTGGGACATCAGGGACCCAGTACTTC. Its protein is CASSAGTSGTQYF.

This chain uses TRBV5-1 with TRBJ1-1; D uncertain. Trimming removed 1 base from V and 4 bases from J, with 11 bases in between. The germline CDR1 and CDR2 sequences are SGHRS and YFSETQ. CDR3 length equals 14 residues. CDR3 residues: CASSLTPSGTEAFF. The CDR3 region has the DNA TGCGCCAGCAGCTTGACCCCCTCGGGCACTGAAGCTTTCTTT.

V and J are TRBV4-1 and TRBJ2-3; 10 nucleotides match TRBD2. V gave up 7 bases and J gave up 6 bases; unmatched junction bases: 7. There are 14 residues in the CDR3. CDR1 and CDR2 (germline): MGHRA, YSYEKL. The CDR3 reads CASTFSGGWDTQYF. The CDR3 DNA follows: TGCGCCAGCACCTTTAGCGGGGGGTGGGATACGCAGTATTTT.

The genes are TRBV6-5 and TRBJ2-1, with D maybe TRBD1 (6 bases). From germline, CDR1 is MNHEY and CDR2 SVGAGI. Trimming left V 6 bases short and J 10 bases short, with 22 bases between. CDR3 length: 15 amino acids. The CDR3 nucleotides read TGTGCCAGCAGCCTGGAACTAGTGGGGGCGTACGAGCAGTTCTTC. Translating it yields CASSLELVGAYEQFF.

The chain recombines TRBV2 with TRBJ2-7; TRBD1 matches 7 bases. This CDR3 spans 15 amino acids. Unmatched junction bases numbered 9, after V lost 5 bases and J lost 2 bases. In germline, CDR1 is SNHLY, CDR2 FYNNEI. The CDR3: CASSTSGTETYEQYF. The DNA of the CDR3 is TGTGCCAGCAGTACTTCCGGGACAGAAACCTACGAGCAGTACTTC. The entire variable domain, with the rest obtained from reference TRBV2 and TRBJ2-7, is as follows: EPEVTQTPSHQVTQMGQEVILRCVPISNHLYFYWYRQILGQKVEFLVSFYNNEISEKSEIFDDQFSVERPDGSNFTLKIRSTKLEDSAMYFCASSTSGTETYEQYFGPGTRLTVT.

In regard to this clone: Distinct nucleotide sequences in the sample also encode this CDR3. The J gene is TRBJ1-1, the V gene TRBV27, with no clear D. The ends were cut back, 0 bases at V and 1 base at J, with 9 bases in the middle. The CDR3 has 15 residues. Germline CDR1 and CDR2: MNHEY and SMNVEV (reference sequence). CDR3 DNA sequence: TGTGCCAGCAGTTTATCGGGAGGAGGGAACACTGAAGCTTTCTTT. This codes for CASSLSGGGNTEAFF.

The chain is built from TRBV25-1 and TRBJ1-1; the match to TRBD1 covers 8 bases. From germline, CDR1 is MGHDK and CDR2 SYGVNS. The CDR3 runs to 15 residues. The V gene end was trimmed by 7 bases and the J gene end by 0 bases; junction bases not matched to a gene: 7. The CDR3 DNA follows: TGTGCCAGCATCGGAAGGACAGGGATGAACACTGAAGCTTTCTTT. Translated: CASIGRTGMNTEAFF. The variable domain in full, with the rest retrieved from reference TRBV25-1 and TRBJ1-1, is EADIYQTPRYLVIGTGKKITLECSQTMGHDKMYWYQQDPGMELHLIHYSYGVNSTEKGDLSSESTVSRIRTEHFPLTLESARPSHTSQYLCASIGRTGMNTEAFFGQGTRLTVV.